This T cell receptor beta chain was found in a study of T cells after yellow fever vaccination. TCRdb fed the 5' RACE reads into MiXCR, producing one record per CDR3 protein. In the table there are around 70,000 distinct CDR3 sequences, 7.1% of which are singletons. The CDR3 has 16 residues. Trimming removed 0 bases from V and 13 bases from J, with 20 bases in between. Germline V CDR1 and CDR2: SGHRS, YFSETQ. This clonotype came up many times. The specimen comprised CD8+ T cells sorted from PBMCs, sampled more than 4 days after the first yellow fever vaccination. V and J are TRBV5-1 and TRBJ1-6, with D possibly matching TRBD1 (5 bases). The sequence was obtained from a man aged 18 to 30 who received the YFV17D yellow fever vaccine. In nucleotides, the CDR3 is TGCGCCAGCAGCTTGGAAGGGGTTAAAACGGGTTTTCCCCTCCACTTT. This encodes CASSLEGVKTGFPLHF. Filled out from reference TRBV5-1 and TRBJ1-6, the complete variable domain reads KAGVTQTPRYLIKTRGQQVTLSCSPISGHRSVSWYQQTPGQGLQFLFEYFSETQRNKGNFPGRFSGRQFSNSRSEMNVSTLELGDSALYLCASSLEGVKTGFPLHFGNGTRLTVT.